A single sample is the source of the 19 T cell receptor beta chains below, sequenced in a study of T-cell memory formation after mild COVID-19. From the 5' RACE reads, TCRdb called clonotypes with MiXCR, one entry per CDR3 protein. This table holds hundreds of thousands of distinct CDR3 sequences, around 28% found once. Sequencing input: PBMCs or a T cell subset sorted from them (not recorded which). These receptors originate from an adult woman who had mild COVID-19 (a few samples of this study predate the infection). Cell type and time point are not known.

The chain's CDR3 is CASSLDISGANVLTF. The CDR3 DNA is TGTGCCAGCAGCCTCGACATCTCTGGGGCCAACGTCCTGACTTTC. The chain combines TRBV6-2 or TRBV6-3 with TRBJ2-6; D gene ambiguous. The CDR3 runs 15 residues. The V end was cut by 6 bases, the J end by 0 bases, with 9 bases between. CDR1 is MNHEY and CDR2 is SVGEGT in the germline V gene.

The J gene is TRBJ2-2, the V gene TRBV7-2, with a weak D call TRBD2 (6 bases). This CDR3 has 13 amino acids. V was trimmed by 5 bases and J by 4 bases, leaving 8 bases between them. Germline V gene data show CDR1 as SGHTA and CDR2 as FQGNSA. The CDR3 loop reads CASSQAGTGELFF. The CDR3 DNA reads TGTGCCAGCAGCCAAGCGGGCACCGGGGAGCTGTTTTTT.

This sequence joins TRBV14 and TRBJ2-1; 8 bases agree with TRBD2. With V trimmed by 3 bases and J by 6 bases, 1 base remained unmatched. The CDR3 covers 13 residues. CDR1 is SGHDN and CDR2 is FVKESK in the germline V gene. CDR3 in amino acids: CASSQGTSNEQFF. CDR3 in DNA: TGTGCCAGCAGCCAGGGGACTAGCAATGAGCAGTTCTTC.

This clonotype turned up a few times. This rearrangement joins TRBV15 to TRBJ2-7; D is possibly TRBD1 or TRBD2 (6 bases each). From germline, CDR1 is LNHNV and CDR2 YYDKDF (reference sequence). V lost 0 bases and J 3 bases, leaving 21 bases between the germline ends. The CDR3 totals 18 residues. DNA for the CDR3: TGTGCCACCAGCAGAGACCTAATTACGGGGGCCACCAACTACGAGCAGTACTTC. This codes for CATSRDLITGATNYEQYF.

The rearrangement joins TRBV20-1 to TRBJ2-5; D not certain. CDR3 length: 13 residues. The germline V and J ends were trimmed by 6 bases and 2 bases, with 13 bases remaining between them. Per the germline V gene, CDR1 is DFQATT and CDR2 is SNEGSKA (reference sequence). The CDR3 DNA follows: TGCAGTGCCCCCCAAGGGTGGCAAGAGACCCAGTACTTC. Protein product: CSAPQGWQETQYF.

This clonotype showed up just a few times. The chain couples TRBV20-1 to TRBJ1-1; maybe TRBD1 (6 bases). Deletions cut 2 bases from V and 4 bases from J, with 14 bases between. This CDR3 is built from 14 residues. Germline values: CDR1 DFQATT, CDR2 SNEGSKA (reference sequence). The CDR3 sequence is CSARLGGGITEAFF. CDR3 DNA sequence: TGCAGTGCTAGATTGGGGGGCGGAATCACTGAAGCTTTCTTT.

In its sample, this clonotype was seen a few times. The chain couples TRBV12-3 or TRBV12-4 to TRBJ2-3; D unclear. V lost 4 bases and J lost 4, with 15 bases in between. CDR3 size: 15 residues. As DNA, the CDR3 is TGTGCCAGCAGTTCCGCAGCGAGCCGGGCAGATACGCAGTATTTT. Translation: CASSSAASRADTQYF.

V is TRBV9 and J is TRBJ1-1; 9 bases align to TRBD1. Germline V lookup: CDR1 SGDLS, CDR2 YYNGEE. J was trimmed by 3 bases and V by 3 bases; bases with no gene match: 3. The CDR3 is 14 amino acids. The CDR3 reads CASSARDRDTEAFF. CDR3 nucleotide sequence: TGTGCCAGCAGCGCCCGGGACAGGGACACTGAAGCTTTCTTT.

This rearrangement joins TRBV7-2 to TRBJ2-7; no clear D gene. The CDR3 covers 15 residues. The ends were cut back, 2 bases at V and 5 bases at J, with 16 bases in the middle. CDR1 SGHTA and CDR2 FQGNSA come from the germline V gene. The CDR3 DNA follows: TGTGCCAGCAGCTTACATCGCATCAATCCCCACGAGCAGTACTTC. This codes for CASSLHRINPHEQYF.

CDR3 loop: CATSRGIGQTEAFF. The CDR3 nucleotides read TGTGCCACCAGCAGAGGTATTGGACAGACTGAAGCTTTCTTT. The chain links TRBV15 to TRBJ1-1; tentative D call: TRBD1 (6 bases). Germline CDR1 reads LNHNV; CDR2 reads YYDKDF (reference sequence). This CDR3 comprises 14 residues. V was clipped by 1 base and J by 5 bases, with 11 bases between them.

DNA for the CDR3: TGTGCCAGCAGCTCAGACAGCTACTACGAGCAGTACTTC. Encoded protein: CASSSDSYYEQYF. J is TRBJ2-7 and V is TRBV7-2, with a tentative D call TRBD1 (5 bases). This CDR3 contains 13 residues. V was pared by 4 bases and J by 3 bases, with 10 bases between. Germline V CDR1 and CDR2: SGHTA, FQGNSA. The full variable domain, completed using reference TRBV7-2 and TRBJ2-7, is GAGVSQSPSNKVTEKGKDVELRCDPISGHTALYWYRQSLGQGLEFLIYFQGNSAPDKSGLPSDRFSAERTGGSVSTLTIQRTQQEDSAVYLCASSSDSYYEQYFGPGTRLTVT.

This sequence joins TRBV6-5 and TRBJ1-1; the match to TRBD1 covers 7 bases. CDR1 is MNHEY and CDR2 is SVGAGI in the germline V gene. The CDR3 is 18 residues long. The ends lost 0 bases at V and 0 bases at J; junction bases unmatched: 10. The CDR3 protein is CASSYSFWTGRMNTEAFF. Here the CDR3 DNA reads TGTGCCAGCAGTTACTCGTTCTGGACAGGACGCATGAACACTGAAGCTTTCTTT.

J is TRBJ1-1 and V is TRBV4-1; D may be TRBD1 (6 bases). This CDR3 has 15 residues. Trimming removed 4 bases at V and 5 bases at J, with 17 bases between. The V gene's germline CDR1 is MGHRA and CDR2 YSYEKL. The CDR3 region has the DNA TGCGCCAGCAGCCCGCAGGGGACAACGTGGACTGAAGCTTTCTTT. The encoded protein is CASSPQGTTWTEAFF.

The sample holds many counts of this clonotype. The chain carries TRBV6-5 and TRBJ2-1; D is possibly TRBD2 (6 bases). Deletions cut 8 bases from V and 9 bases from J, with 17 bases between. This CDR3 is built from 13 residues. Germline CDR1 is MNHEY and CDR2 is SVGAGI. This chain's CDR3 is CASRGASAGEQFF. The CDR3 DNA follows: TGTGCCAGCCGAGGAGCTAGCGCGGGTGAGCAGTTCTTC.

In this sample, this clonotype turned up a few times. This sequence joins TRBV5-6 and TRBJ2-5, with D maybe TRBD2 (5 bases). The CDR3 totals 12 residues. Germline V CDR1 and CDR2: SGHDT, YYEEEE. Between the trimmed V and J ends, which lost 4 bases and 5 bases, there was a span of 9 bases. The CDR3: CASSEGEETQYF. DNA for the CDR3: TGTGCCAGCAGCGAGGGAGAGGAGACCCAGTACTTC. Full variable domain (rest looked up from reference TRBV5-6 and TRBJ2-5): DAGVTQSPTHLIKTRGQQVTLRCSPKSGHDTVSWYQQALGQGPQFIFQYYEEEERQRGNFPDRFSGHQFPNYSSELNVNALLLGDSALYLCASSEGEETQYFGPGTRLLVL.

This chain joins TRBV29-1 and TRBJ2-1; D might be TRBD1 or TRBD2, each matching 6 bases. V shed 7 bases and J shed 3 bases, with 10 bases lying between them. CDR1 and CDR2 (germline): SQVTM, ANQGSEA. The CDR3 covers 12 residues. This chain's CDR3 is CSDRGHYNEQFF. As DNA, the CDR3 is TGCAGCGACCGGGGGCACTACAATGAGCAGTTCTTC.

The V gene is TRBV2, the J gene TRBJ1-1; D gene uncertain. This CDR3 contains 13 residues. V was cut by 4 bases and J by 1 base, with 7 bases left in between. Germline V CDR1 and CDR2: SNHLY, FYNNEI. In nucleotides, the CDR3 is TGTGCCAGCAGTGTCAATAGGAACACTGAAGCTTTCTTT. Translated, it gives CASSVNRNTEAFF.

This rearrangement joins TRBV10-3 to TRBJ2-5, with 8 nucleotides matching TRBD2. The CDR3 runs to 15 residues. J lost 4 bases, V lost 4 bases, and 8 bases had no gene match. CDR1 is ENHRY and CDR2 is SYGVKD in the germline V gene. CDR3 sequence (DNA): TGTGCCATCAGTGCCTCGGGGGGGTCGGTAGAGACCCAGTACTTC. Translated: CAISASGGSVETQYF.

The J gene is TRBJ2-5, the V gene TRBV12-3 or TRBV12-4; the D gene is possibly TRBD1 (6 bases). V was shortened by 2 bases and J by 5 bases, with 9 bases between the two germline ends. The CDR3 has 13 amino acids. The CDR3 loop reads CASSLQGWETQYF. The CDR3 DNA sequence: TGTGCCAGCAGTTTACAGGGGTGGGAGACCCAGTACTTC.